The 22 T cell receptor beta chains given below trace back to one sample, sequenced in a study of blood T cell repertoires in COVID-19. Clones were read by immunoSEQ multiplex PCR, and TCRdb kept only the in-frame ones, dropping some. The sample lists under 250,000 clones; approximately 85% were seen once. The sample taken for sequencing was peripheral blood. The receptors were gathered from a woman aged 70-85 years with acute or convalescent COVID-19.

The chain recombines TRBV6-2 or TRBV6-3 with TRBJ1-6; 10 bases match TRBD1. The V gene's germline CDR1 is MNHEY and CDR2 SVGEGT. V lost 3 bases, J lost 9 bases, and 8 bases stayed unmatched. The CDR3 has 16 amino acids. The CDR3 protein is CASSYTSGTGVSPLHF. The CDR3 DNA is TGTGCCAGCAGTTATACTTCGGGGACAGGGGTTTCACCCCTCCACTTT.

The V gene is TRBV10-3, the J gene TRBJ2-7, with 9 nucleotides matching TRBD1. Per the germline V gene, CDR1 is ENHRY and CDR2 is SYGVKD. This CDR3 region has 14 residues. Unmatched junction bases numbered 5, after V lost 6 bases and J lost 2 bases. CDR3 amino acids: CAIRLTGGAYEQYF. In DNA form, the CDR3 reads TGTGCCATCAGATTAACAGGGGGCGCCTACGAGCAGTACTTC.

The rearrangement links TRBV2 to TRBJ1-2, with 9 bases that match TRBD1. The V gene's germline CDR1 is SNHLY and CDR2 FYNNEI. J was trimmed by 8 bases and V by 6 bases; bases with no gene match: 7. The CDR3 sequence is 13 residues long. CDR3 sequence reads: CASSQGQGGGYTF. The CDR3 DNA is TGTGCCAGCAGCCAGGGACAGGGAGGCGGCTACACCTTC.

This clone was detected only once. The CDR3 region has the DNA TGTGCCAGCTCCACCGGGACAGGGGCCTCTGGAAACACCATATATTTT. This gives the protein CASSTGTGASGNTIYF. The rearrangement links TRBV18 to TRBJ1-3; 10 bases are shared with TRBD1. The CDR3 runs to 16 residues. CDR1 and CDR2 (germline): KGHSH, LQKENI. With V trimmed by 6 bases and J by 0 bases, 5 bases remained unmatched.

This chain links TRBV24-1 with TRBJ1-1; D might be TRBD1 (6 bases). Germline lookup yields CDR1 KGHDR and CDR2 SFDVKD. The CDR3 sequence is 12 residues long. The CDR3 nucleotides read TGTGCTACCGGGGGGGCGAACACTGAAGCTTTCTTT. It translates to CATGGANTEAFF.

The CDR3 DNA follows: TGTGCCAGCAGTGAAGGGGGACAGGGTTACGACGAGCAGTACTTC. It yields the protein CASSEGGQGYDEQYF. The chain is built from TRBV2 and TRBJ2-7; 9 nucleotides line up with TRBD1. Germline V gene data show CDR1 as SNHLY and CDR2 as FYNNEI. This CDR3 comprises 15 residues. Losses at the gene ends were 1 base for V and 5 bases for J; bases not matched to a gene: 6.

V and J are TRBV6-6 and TRBJ1-5; a possible D gene is TRBD1 (5 bases). Germline V gene sequence: CDR1 MNHNY, CDR2 SVGAGI (reference sequence). The CDR3 runs to 16 residues. V lost 4 bases to trimming and J lost 3 bases, with 16 bases between them. As DNA, the CDR3 is TGTGCCAGCAGTTTCCCTTTGACAGAGACCAATCAGCCCCAGCATTTT. It yields the protein CASSFPLTETNQPQHF.

This clone was counted a few times. This chain joins TRBV28 and TRBJ1-2, with TRBD1 matching over 10 bases. CDR1 MDHEN and CDR2 SYDVKM come from the germline V gene. This CDR3 spans 14 amino acids. V shed 4 bases, J shed 10 bases, and the junction held 9 bases outside the gene matches. The CDR3 reads CASSSPRQGADYTF. As DNA, the CDR3 is TGTGCCAGCAGTTCCCCGCGACAGGGGGCTGACTACACCTTC.

The chain recombines TRBV24-1 with TRBJ1-4; 12 bases line up with TRBD1. From germline, CDR1 is KGHDR and CDR2 SFDVKD. V shed 4 bases, J shed 5 bases, and the junction held 4 bases outside the gene matches. The CDR3 has 16 residues. The CDR3 nucleotides read TGTGCCACCAGTGACCCCGGGACAGGGGGCAATGAAAAACTGTTTTTT. This codes for CATSDPGTGGNEKLFF.

V usage is TRBV28 and J usage is TRBJ1-2; tentative D call: TRBD1 (6 bases). CDR1 and CDR2 (germline): MDHEN, SYDVKM. The CDR3 is 13 residues long. V shed 3 bases and J shed 5 bases, with 10 bases lying between them. The CDR3 region has the DNA TGTGCCAGCAGTTTCTCAGGGGTTTATGGCTACACCTTC. Translated: CASSFSGVYGYTF.

This sequence joins TRBV29-1 and TRBJ2-7, with 7 bases lining up with TRBD1. From germline, CDR1 is SQVTM and CDR2 ANQGSEA. This CDR3 has 13 residues. After removal of 7 bases from V and 1 base from J, the junction contained 7 bases not matched to a gene. CDR3 nucleotide sequence: TGCAGCGCCTTAACCAGGGGGTCCTACGAGCAGTACTTC. It codes for CSALTRGSYEQYF.

V is TRBV28 and J is TRBJ1-2, with D unresolved. The CDR3 runs to 13 residues. CDR1 MDHEN and CDR2 SYDVKM come from the germline V gene. Trimming removed 8 bases from V and 2 bases from J, with 12 bases in between. This CDR3 reads CASGGGGNYGYTF. The CDR3, as DNA: TGTGCCAGCGGAGGAGGAGGGAACTATGGCTACACCTTC.

There are a few counts of this clone. V gene TRBV4-2 combines with J gene TRBJ1-5; D call uncertain. CDR1 and CDR2 from the germline V gene are LGHNA and YNFKEQ. V lost 1 base and J 0 bases, leaving 7 bases between the germline ends. This CDR3 is built from 15 residues. Written as DNA, the CDR3 is TGTGCCAGCAGCCAAGCCCAGGTTAGCAATCAGCCCCAGCATTTT. It codes for CASSQAQVSNQPQHF.

The chain recombines TRBV30 with TRBJ2-7; 7 nucleotides agree with TRBD1. CDR1 is GTSNPN, CDR2 SVGIG, per germline (reference sequence). The CDR3 contains 15 residues. J lost 0 bases, V lost 3 bases, and 8 bases had no gene match. The CDR3 DNA sequence: TGTGCCTGGAGCAGAACAGGGGCACACTCCTACGAGCAGTACTTC. Translating it yields CAWSRTGAHSYEQYF.

V and J are TRBV10-3 and TRBJ1-1; D perhaps matches TRBD1 (5 bases). Between the trimmed V and J ends, which lost 9 bases and 7 bases, there was a span of 18 bases. The germline V gene has CDR1 ENHRY and CDR2 SYGVKD. There are 13 residues in the CDR3. CDR3 DNA sequence: TGTGCCATGGGCCCGAGTCCGGGGGTTGAAGCTTTCTTT. Its protein product is CAMGPSPGVEAFF.

The rearrangement uses TRBV19 and TRBJ2-3; D gene uncertain. Germline CDR1 and CDR2: LNHDA and SQIVND (reference sequence). This CDR3 has 13 residues. V was cut by 2 bases and J by 1 base, with 4 bases left in between. For the CDR3, the DNA is TGTGCCAGTAGTATAAGCCGCACAGATACGCAGTATTTT. Translation gives CASSISRTDTQYF.

This sequence joins TRBV28 and TRBJ2-7; TRBD2 matches at 8 bases. Germline lookup yields CDR1 MDHEN and CDR2 SYDVKM. The V and J ends lost 5 bases and 4 bases, in that order; junction bases with no gene match: 10. CDR3 length: 15 amino acids. Here the CDR3 DNA reads TGTGCCAGCAGTACGTCACCGGGGGGGATTTACGAGCAGTACTTC. It translates to CASSTSPGGIYEQYF.

The chain recombines TRBV7-9 with TRBJ2-7, with TRBD1 identical over 8 bases. Germline-derived CDR1 and CDR2 are SEHNR and FQNEAQ (reference sequence). The CDR3 runs to 14 residues. With V trimmed by 2 bases and J by 6 bases, 6 bases remained unmatched. CDR3 DNA sequence: TGTGCCAGCAGCTTAAAGGACAGGGTTGGCGAGCAGTACTTC. This codes for CASSLKDRVGEQYF.

The J gene is TRBJ2-1, the V gene TRBV19, with 7 bases aligning to TRBD2. The CDR3 contains 14 residues. V was pared by 5 bases and J by 7 bases, with 8 bases of the junction left unmatched. Per the germline V gene, CDR1 is LNHDA and CDR2 is SQIVND (reference sequence). The CDR3 coding sequence is TGTGCCAGTAGTCTGACGGGGGGAACGAATGAGCAGTTCTTC. The encoded protein is CASSLTGGTNEQFF.

The J gene is TRBJ2-3, the V gene TRBV7-2; 10 bases line up with TRBD2. The V and J ends lost 6 bases and 8 bases, in that order; junction bases with no gene match: 8. This CDR3 contains 14 residues. Germline CDR1 and CDR2: SGHTA and FQGNSA. For the CDR3, the DNA is TGTGCCAGCAGTCGAACTAGCGGGGCAACTACGCAGTATTTT. It codes for CASSRTSGATTQYF.

The rearrangement joins TRBV14 to TRBJ2-7; the D gene is possibly TRBD2 (6 bases). The V and J ends lost 1 base and 9 bases respectively, with 7 bases between them. The CDR3 loop spans 11 amino acids. Germline CDR1 reads SGHDN; CDR2 reads FVKESK. The CDR3: CASSQVGGQYF. DNA for the CDR3: TGTGCCAGCAGCCAAGTGGGGGGGCAGTACTTC.

This clone was detected once. This chain connects TRBV4-3 to TRBJ2-3; 10 bases fit TRBD2. Germline V lookup: CDR1 LGHNA, CDR2 YSLEER. The CDR3 has 17 amino acids. The trim removed 1 base at V and 5 bases at J, leaving 9 bases unmatched. The DNA of the CDR3 is TGCGCCAGCAGCCAAGTCCCGGGACTAGCGCTTCTAGATACGCAGTATTTT. Its translation: CASSQVPGLALLDTQYF.